What follows are 21 T cell receptor beta chains derived from one specimen sequenced in a study of T cell changes during pregnancy in multiple sclerosis. The repertoire was sequenced with immunoSEQ multiplex PCR; TCRdb's copy has only in-frame clones and lacks some. The sample lists roughly 30,000 clones, around nine tenths occurring once. Here the sequenced sample was CD4+ T cells from peripheral blood mononuclear cells, taken in the first trimester of pregnancy. The receptors were gathered from a female donor in good health, enrolled as a control in a pregnancy study.

This clone was seen only once. The CDR3 DNA sequence: TGTGCCACTATGAGGGACAGTTACAATGAGCAGTTCTTC. The encoded protein is CATMRDSYNEQFF. The rearrangement uses TRBV6-1 and TRBJ2-1; 7 nucleotides match TRBD1. Germline loops: CDR1 MNHNS, CDR2 SASEGT. The CDR3 loop spans 13 amino acids. The V gene end was trimmed by 10 bases and the J gene end by 4 bases; junction bases not matched to a gene: 7.

The chain carries TRBV28 and TRBJ2-3, with D perhaps matching TRBD1 (6 bases). The V gene lost 4 bases and the J gene lost 3 bases, with 17 bases spanning the gap. The V gene's germline CDR1 is MDHEN and CDR2 SYDVKM. The CDR3 has 16 amino acids. The CDR3: CASSSLDSSRTDTQYF. In DNA, the CDR3 is TGTGCCAGCAGTTCCCTGGACAGTTCCAGGACAGATACGCAGTATTTT.

The genes are TRBV7-2 and TRBJ2-5; 7 bases are shared with TRBD2. The V gene's germline CDR1 is SGHTA and CDR2 FQGNSA. The CDR3 is made up of 14 amino acids. Losses at the gene ends were 5 bases for V and 4 bases for J; bases not matched to a gene: 7. The CDR3 nucleotides read TGTGCCAGCAGCACCTGGCGGGAGTCAGAGACCCAGTACTTC. Translating it yields CASSTWRESETQYF.

The chain has TRBV28 and TRBJ2-7; D not certain. Looked up from germline, CDR1 is MDHEN and CDR2 is SYDVKM. Between the trimmed V and J ends, which lost 2 bases and 5 bases, there was a span of 7 bases. The CDR3 sequence is 12 residues long. CDR3 residues: CASSLPLHEQYF. DNA of the CDR3: TGTGCCAGCAGTTTACCCCTCCACGAGCAGTACTTC.

The V gene is TRBV5-4, the J gene TRBJ1-2; a weak D match, TRBD1 (6 bases). The germline V and J ends were trimmed by 0 bases and 4 bases, with 16 bases remaining between them. This CDR3 region has 16 residues. Per germline, CDR1 SGHNT and CDR2 YYREEE (reference sequence). The CDR3 sequence is CASSLAGGARSYGYTF. Written as DNA, the CDR3 is TGTGCCAGCAGCTTGGCCGGGGGGGCGCGCTCCTATGGCTACACCTTC.

The genes are TRBV5-5 and TRBJ2-1; 10 nucleotides agree with TRBD1. CDR3 length: 17 amino acids. V dropped 4 bases and J dropped 1; count of bases not matched to a gene: 8. Germline CDR1 reads SGHKS; CDR2 reads YYEKEE (reference sequence). The CDR3 protein is CASSQAGTGVSYNEQFF. CDR3 coding DNA: TGTGCCAGCAGCCAAGCGGGGACAGGGGTATCCTACAATGAGCAGTTCTTC. Combining the CDR3 with reference TRBV5-5 and TRBJ2-1 gives the whole variable domain DAGVTQSPTHLIKTRGQQVTLRCSPISGHKSVSWYQQVLGQGPQFIFQYYEKEERGRGNFPDRFSARQFPNYSSELNVNALLLGDSALYLCASSQAGTGVSYNEQFFGPGTRLTVL.

This chain joins TRBV15 and TRBJ2-2; possible D gene TRBD2, 5 bases. Trimming pared 2 bases from V and 11 bases from J, leaving 12 bases between. The length of the CDR3 is 13 residues. Germline CDR1 reads LNHNV; CDR2 reads YYDKDF (reference sequence). CDR3 sequence (DNA): TGTGCCACCAGCAGACCCGGGGTCGAAGAGCTGTTTTTT. Its translation: CATSRPGVEELFF.

This chain joins TRBV7-9 and TRBJ2-3; D gene unclear. Germline CDR1 SEHNR, CDR2 FQNEAQ (reference sequence). V was shortened by 5 bases and J by 1 base, with 10 bases between the two germline ends. This CDR3 has 14 amino acids. CDR3 protein: CASSIRFRTDTQYF. As DNA, the CDR3 is TGTGCCAGCAGCATCAGGTTCCGCACAGATACGCAGTATTTT.

The rearrangement uses TRBV27 and TRBJ2-2; perhaps TRBD1 as D (5 bases). The V gene lost 3 bases and the J gene lost 4 bases, with 12 bases spanning the gap. This CDR3 is built from 15 residues. Germline CDR1 is MNHEY and CDR2 is SMNVEV (reference sequence). CDR3 amino acids: CASSFADRATGELFF. The DNA of the CDR3 is TGTGCCAGCAGTTTTGCAGACAGAGCCACCGGGGAGCTGTTTTTT.

The chain recombines TRBV28 with TRBJ2-7; 9 nucleotides match TRBD1. J was trimmed by 5 bases and V by 4 bases; bases with no gene match: 12. This CDR3 region has 16 residues. Germline-derived CDR1 and CDR2 are MDHEN and SYDVKM. Here the CDR3 reads CASSSTPGQGSHEQYF. CDR3 nucleotide sequence: TGTGCCAGCAGTTCGACTCCGGGACAGGGTTCCCACGAGCAGTACTTC.

The V gene is TRBV29-1, the J gene TRBJ2-3; 7 positions match TRBD2. Germline V CDR1 and CDR2: SQVTM, ANQGSEA. The junction had 11 bases not matched to a gene; V was cut back by 5 bases and J by 6 bases. This CDR3 is 14 amino acids long. Written as DNA, the CDR3 is TGCAGCGTTAAGGCGGGCGGGAGCTGGGATACGCAGTATTTT. Amino acids: CSVKAGGSWDTQYF.

The V gene is TRBV19, the J gene TRBJ1-4; D perhaps matches TRBD1 (6 bases). The CDR3 extends over 14 amino acids. CDR1 is LNHDA, CDR2 SQIVND, per germline (reference sequence). Trimming left V 7 bases short and J 8 bases short, with 17 bases between. CDR3 DNA: TGTGCCAGTACATCCCAGGCGAGGGGGGAAAAACTGTTTTTT. It codes for CASTSQARGEKLFF.

The chain couples TRBV6-1 to TRBJ2-1; 10 nucleotides align to TRBD1. The germline V gene encodes CDR1 MNHNS and CDR2 SASEGT. The CDR3 totals 14 residues. The ends lost 6 bases at V and 9 bases at J; junction bases unmatched: 8. The CDR3 is CASRRQGARSEQFF. CDR3 DNA: TGTGCCAGCAGGCGACAGGGGGCGAGGTCTGAGCAGTTCTTC.

In this sample, this clone turned up a few times. This chain joins TRBV5-4 and TRBJ2-2; perhaps TRBD2 as D (5 bases). CDR1 is SGHNT, CDR2 YYREEE, per germline (reference sequence). This CDR3 has 14 residues. Deletions cut 4 bases from V and 5 bases from J, with 12 bases between. The CDR3 DNA reads as TGTGCCAGCAGCCCCCGGACTGGAACCGGGGAGCTGTTTTTT. Protein product: CASSPRTGTGELFF.

This chain uses TRBV4-1 with TRBJ2-2, with D perhaps matching TRBD1 (5 bases). Trimming stripped 4 bases from V and 1 base from J, with 13 bases between. Germline values: CDR1 MGHRA, CDR2 YSYEKL. The CDR3 is made up of 16 amino acids. CDR3 DNA: TGCGCCAGCAGCCCAGCACAGGACCTGAACACCGGGGAGCTGTTTTTT. Protein product: CASSPAQDLNTGELFF.

This chain connects TRBV27 to TRBJ1-4, with D possibly being TRBD1 (6 bases). CDR1 is MNHEY, CDR2 SMNVEV, per germline (reference sequence). Trimming cost V 6 bases and J 8 bases, with 19 bases left between them. The length of the CDR3 is 15 residues. The CDR3 nucleotides are TGTGCCAGCAGCAGCGGTGTGGCAGGGGCAGAAAAACTGTTTTTT. Translating it yields CASSSGVAGAEKLFF. Full variable domain (missing parts from reference TRBV27 and TRBJ1-4): EAQVTQNPRYLITVTGKKLTVTCSQNMNHEYMSWYRQDPGLGLRQIYYSMNVEVTDKGDVPEGYKVSRKEKRNFPLILESPSPNQTSLYFCASSSGVAGAEKLFFGSGTQLSVL.

The gene calls are TRBV5-1 and TRBJ2-5, with 7 nucleotides matching TRBD1. Germline CDR1 reads SGHRS; CDR2 reads YFSETQ. The CDR3 has 15 residues. Trimming cost V 4 bases and J 5 bases; bases outside gene matches: 11. The CDR3, as DNA: TGCGCCAGCAGCCCCCGACAGGGACGAGGGGAGACCCAGTACTTC. This codes for CASSPRQGRGETQYF. The full variable domain, with the rest looked up from reference TRBV5-1 and TRBJ2-5, is KAGVTQTPRYLIKTRGQQVTLSCSPISGHRSVSWYQQTPGQGLQFLFEYFSETQRNKGNFPGRFSGRQFSNSRSEMNVSTLELGDSALYLCASSPRQGRGETQYFGPGTRLLVL.

The V and J genes are TRBV9 and TRBJ1-1; TRBD1 agrees at 9 bases. With 6 bases clipped from V and 4 bases from J, the junction kept 7 bases outside the gene matches. CDR1 is SGDLS, CDR2 YYNGEE, per germline. The CDR3 covers 14 residues. CDR3 sequence (DNA): TGTGCCAGCAACACAGGGGGCTGGAGCACTGAAGCTTTCTTT. Encoded protein: CASNTGGWSTEAFF.

This rearrangement joins TRBV7-2 to TRBJ1-5, with D tentatively TRBD1 (6 bases). V was pared by 5 bases and J by 5 bases, with 13 bases between. The germline V gene encodes CDR1 SGHTA and CDR2 FQGNSA. The CDR3 loop spans 14 amino acids. The CDR3 sequence: CASSRNRDYQPQHF. CDR3 bases: TGTGCCAGCAGCCGAAACAGGGATTATCAGCCCCAGCATTTT.

The chain uses TRBV4-1 and TRBJ2-5; 9 bases are a match to TRBD2. The length of the CDR3 is 15 residues. The germline CDR1 and CDR2 sequences are MGHRA and YSYEKL. V trimming: 1 base; J trimming: 7 bases; junction bases outside the gene matches: 7. This CDR3 reads CASSQVAGGLGTQYF. The DNA for the CDR3 is TGCGCCAGCAGCCAAGTCGCGGGGGGGCTGGGGACCCAGTACTTC.

V and J are TRBV15 and TRBJ2-6; D is perhaps TRBD2 (5 bases). Trimming left V 0 bases short and J 2 bases short, with 8 bases between. Germline lookup yields CDR1 LNHNV and CDR2 YYDKDF (reference sequence). This CDR3 is built from 16 residues. The CDR3 is CATSRDRGAGANVLTF. The DNA for the CDR3 is TGTGCCACCAGCAGAGATCGGGGAGCTGGGGCCAACGTCCTGACTTTC.